This TCR beta chain derives from a study of T cell responses to AZD1222 COVID-19 vaccine. This CDR3 is built from 14 residues. V was clipped by 0 bases and J by 5 bases, with 10 bases between them. The germline V gene encodes CDR1 LGHNA and CDR2 YSLEER. Study-level points and caveats: Baseline antibody screening turned up just six seropositive AZD1222 recipients. Donors were chiefly white British, with a greater number of females, and clonal diversity was perhaps underestimated. Increases in Spike-specific TCR breadth and depth were seen after two AZD1222 doses. Without day 14 samples, only post-peak T cell repertoires were studied.

Sequencing used immunoSEQ multiplex PCR; TCRdb keeps in-frame clones, though not all of them. The data contain about 120,000 clones, about nine tenths of them seen just once; the ten biggest clones take up under 3%. Remarks on this clone: The target antigen is unknown.

The chain uses TRBV4-3 and TRBJ2-5; D uncertain. The source is an adult who received the AZD1222 COVID-19 vaccine. The sample was peripheral blood, taken 28 days after the second AZD1222 dose. CDR3 region: CASSQDSVGETQYF. As DNA, the CDR3 is TGCGCCAGCAGCCAAGATTCGGTGGGGGAGACCCAGTACTTC.